These 21 T cell receptor beta chains were sequenced from one sample in a study of chronic HIV infection and antiretroviral therapy. One entry per CDR3 protein, called by TCRdb with MiXCR from the 5' RACE reads. The table lists approximately 47,000 distinct CDR3 sequences, about 19% of them singletons, with 2.8% in the top ten. The sequenced material came from peripheral blood. Receptors were obtained from an adult who had HIV and had not received antiretroviral therapy, or was an uninfected healthy control (not recorded which).

The chain recombines TRBV2 with TRBJ2-1, with D unresolved. V shed 6 bases and J shed 6 bases, with 9 bases lying between them. The CDR3 is 12 residues long. The V gene's germline CDR1 is SNHLY and CDR2 FYNNEI. CDR3: CASSPLSNEQFF. The CDR3 bases are TGTGCCAGCAGCCCACTTTCCAATGAGCAGTTCTTC.

This clonotype was counted a few times. The chain couples TRBV2 to TRBJ2-3; tentatively, D is TRBD2 (6 bases). The length of the CDR3 is 15 residues. Looked up from germline, CDR1 is SNHLY and CDR2 is FYNNEI. Trimming took off 3 bases at V and 1 base at J, with 11 bases between the two ends. This CDR3 reads CASSDGEVGTDTQYF. The DNA for the CDR3 is TGTGCCAGCAGTGATGGGGAGGTGGGCACAGATACGCAGTATTTT.

The chain couples TRBV29-1 to TRBJ1-2; D not certain. CDR1 is SQVTM and CDR2 is ANQGSEA in the germline V gene. CDR3 size: 11 residues. V dropped 3 bases and J dropped 3 bases, with 5 bases sitting between them. CDR3 nucleotide sequence: TGCAGCGTTGATCGTGACTATGGCTACACCTTC. This sequence encodes CSVDRDYGYTF.

This clonotype turned up a few times. The rearrangement uses TRBV11-2 and TRBJ2-1; 7 nucleotides match TRBD2. V trimming: 4 bases; J trimming: 8 bases; junction bases outside the gene matches: 17. The CDR3 covers 17 residues. Per the germline V gene, CDR1 is SGHAT and CDR2 is FQNNGV. The CDR3 nucleotides read TGTGCCAGCAGCTCTACGCTATTAGCGGGCCGTCGGCATGAGCAGTTCTTC. It translates to CASSSTLLAGRRHEQFF.

This chain connects TRBV5-4 to TRBJ2-7, with 9 bases fitting TRBD1. The V segment lost 3 bases and the J segment 6 bases; nucleotides outside the gene matches: 16. Per the germline V gene, CDR1 is SGHNT and CDR2 is YYREEE (reference sequence). The CDR3 totals 17 residues. The CDR3 spells CASSSTLGQGSSGEQYF. CDR3 in DNA: TGTGCCAGCAGCTCGACCCTGGGACAGGGAAGTTCGGGCGAGCAGTACTTC.

This clonotype was detected only a few times. The chain joins TRBV20-1 to TRBJ2-2, with 16 positions matching TRBD2. Germline V gene data show CDR1 as DFQATT and CDR2 as SNEGSKA (reference sequence). V trimming: 6 bases; J trimming: 5 bases; junction bases outside the gene matches: 3. The CDR3 contains 15 residues. CDR3 in DNA: TGCAGTGCGGGACTAGCGGGAGGGCGGACCGGGGAGCTGTTTTTT. Protein sequence: CSAGLAGGRTGELFF.

The chain joins TRBV4-2 to TRBJ2-7, with 7 bases lining up with TRBD1. Germline CDR1 LGHNA, CDR2 YNFKEQ. This CDR3 contains 14 residues. The junction had 4 bases not matched to a gene; V was cut back by 0 bases and J by 5 bases. CDR3 DNA: TGTGCCAGCAGCCAAGATACAGGGGACCACGAGCAGTACTTC. Translated: CASSQDTGDHEQYF.

This CDR3 is CASSLSGNEQFF. In DNA, the CDR3 is TGTGCCAGCAGTTTATCAGGCAATGAGCAGTTCTTC. The rearrangement uses TRBV27 and TRBJ2-1; D unclear. CDR3 length: 12 amino acids. Germline V gene data show CDR1 as MNHEY and CDR2 as SMNVEV (reference sequence). V lost 0 bases to trimming and J lost 6 bases, with 3 bases between them.

This chain links TRBV10-3 with TRBJ2-1, with D tentatively TRBD2 (6 bases). Germline lookup yields CDR1 ENHRY and CDR2 SYGVKD. V was trimmed by 4 bases and J by 6 bases, leaving 10 bases between them. The CDR3 extends over 13 amino acids. As DNA, the CDR3 is TGTGCCATCAGTGTTAGACTAGGCAATGAGCAGTTCTTC. It codes for CAISVRLGNEQFF.

The chain joins TRBV12-3 or TRBV12-4 to TRBJ2-5, with D perhaps matching TRBD1 (6 bases). The V gene lost 3 bases and the J gene lost 4 bases, with 9 bases spanning the gap. The CDR3 spans 13 residues. CDR3 nucleotide sequence: TGTGCCAGCAGTTTCTGGGGGCGAGAGACCCAGTACTTC. Its translation: CASSFWGRETQYF.

The chain joins TRBV30 to TRBJ2-1; 11 positions match TRBD2. Germline assignment: CDR1 GTSNPN and CDR2 SVGIG (reference sequence). CDR3 length: 13 amino acids. This chain's CDR3 is CVGLAGGLNEQFF. In DNA form, the CDR3 reads TGTGTCGGGCTAGCGGGAGGCCTCAATGAGCAGTTCTTC.

The chain combines TRBV28 with TRBJ2-1; TRBD2 agrees at 7 bases. The V gene's germline CDR1 is MDHEN and CDR2 SYDVKM. The CDR3 consists of 15 residues. V lost 7 bases and J lost 10; bases outside the gene matches: 16. The chain's CDR3 is CASNEERERRKEQFF. CDR3 bases: TGTGCCAGCAACGAGGAGCGGGAACGCCGGAAGGAGCAGTTCTTC.

There are many counts of this clonotype. The V gene is TRBV9, the J gene TRBJ2-7; 13 bases align to TRBD2. V trimming: 4 bases; J trimming: 5 bases; junction bases outside the gene matches: 3. There are 14 residues in the CDR3. Germline CDR1 and CDR2: SGDLS and YYNGEE. The CDR3 DNA is TGTGCCAGCAGCTCCGGGACTAGCGGGAACGAGCAGTACTTC. It is translated as CASSSGTSGNEQYF.

The V and J genes are TRBV15 and TRBJ2-1; D call uncertain. Trimming took off 1 base at V and 8 bases at J, with 6 bases between the two ends. The CDR3 sequence is 12 residues long. From germline, CDR1 is LNHNV and CDR2 YYDKDF (reference sequence). CDR3 DNA: TGTGCCACCAGCAGAGGGACGGATGAGCAGTTCTTC. It translates to CATSRGTDEQFF.

Points on this clonotype: A junction boundary mismatches the germline segment, possibly from a read error. The chain recombines TRBV6-1 with TRBJ1-2; no clear D. The CDR3 is 12 residues long. The germline gives CDR1 MNHNS, CDR2 SASEGT. The CDR3 sequence is CASRSRDYGDTF. DNA of the CDR3: TGTGCCAGCAGAAGCCGCGACTATGGCGACACCTTC.

The chain combines TRBV28 with TRBJ2-1, with D maybe TRBD2 (5 bases). Trimming shortened V by 8 bases and J by 14 bases, and 10 bases separated the two germline ends. CDR3 length: 9 residues. CDR1 is MDHEN and CDR2 is SYDVKM in the germline V gene. For the CDR3, the DNA is TGTGCCAGCGGGAGTAAGGAGTTCTTC. It translates to CASGSKEFF.

This clonotype has more than one count but fewer than ten. At one boundary the junction diverges from the germline segment, which might be a read error. V gene TRBV6-6 combines with J gene TRBJ1-4, with 7 bases that match TRBD1. CDR1 MNHNY and CDR2 SVGAGI come from the germline V gene (reference sequence). The CDR3 consists of 12 residues. As DNA, the CDR3 is TGTGCCAGCAGTTCGTCCGGGACAGACGGGATTTTT. It codes for CASSSSGTDGIF.

The chain carries TRBV9 and TRBJ1-6; 7 bases fit TRBD1. The CDR3 is 14 amino acids. The J segment lost 9 bases and the V segment lost 3 bases, leaving 6 bases of the junction unmatched. CDR1 is SGDLS, CDR2 YYNGEE, per germline. The CDR3 protein is CASSAGQARSPLHF. CDR3 bases: TGTGCCAGCAGCGCCGGACAGGCCCGTTCACCCCTCCACTTT.

The DNA for the CDR3 is TGTGCCAGCAGCCGGGGTGGTAGTAATTCACCCCTCCACTTT. As protein: CASSRGGSNSPLHF. The chain couples TRBV6-5 to TRBJ1-6; D ambiguous. V was shortened by 6 bases and J by 6 bases, with 12 bases between the two germline ends. This CDR3 comprises 14 residues. From germline, CDR1 is MNHEY and CDR2 SVGAGI.

The chain carries TRBV28 and TRBJ2-7, with D perhaps TRBD1 or TRBD2 (5 bases each). CDR1 and CDR2 (germline): MDHEN, SYDVKM. CDR3 length: 14 amino acids. V lost 7 bases and J lost 2, with 15 bases in between. CDR3: CASTEGRPTYEQYF. CDR3 coding DNA: TGTGCCAGCACTGAGGGGAGACCGACCTACGAGCAGTACTTC.

This clonotype has a handful of counts. The chain has TRBV11-3 and TRBJ2-3; 8 bases are shared with TRBD2. Per the germline V gene, CDR1 is SGHNT and CDR2 is YENEEA. J lost 4 bases, V lost 11 bases, and 14 bases had no gene match. CDR3 size: 15 residues. The CDR3, as DNA: TGTGCCGGTTTACTAGCGGACGTGAGCGCAGATACGCAGTATTTT. Protein product: CAGLLADVSADTQYF.